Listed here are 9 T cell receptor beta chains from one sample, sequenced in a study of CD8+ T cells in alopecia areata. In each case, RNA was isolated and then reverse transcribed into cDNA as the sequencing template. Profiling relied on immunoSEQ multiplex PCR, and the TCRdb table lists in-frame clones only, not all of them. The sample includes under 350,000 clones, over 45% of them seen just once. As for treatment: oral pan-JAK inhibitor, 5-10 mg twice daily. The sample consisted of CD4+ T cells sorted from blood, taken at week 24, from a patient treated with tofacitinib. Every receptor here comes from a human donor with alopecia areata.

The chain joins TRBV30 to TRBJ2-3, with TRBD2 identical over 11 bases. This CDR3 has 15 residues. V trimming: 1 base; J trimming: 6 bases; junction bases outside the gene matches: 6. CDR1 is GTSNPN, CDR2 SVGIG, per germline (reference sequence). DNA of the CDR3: TGTGCCTGGAGTGGGACTAGCGGGTTTTCCGATACGCAGTATTTT. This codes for CAWSGTSGFSDTQYF.

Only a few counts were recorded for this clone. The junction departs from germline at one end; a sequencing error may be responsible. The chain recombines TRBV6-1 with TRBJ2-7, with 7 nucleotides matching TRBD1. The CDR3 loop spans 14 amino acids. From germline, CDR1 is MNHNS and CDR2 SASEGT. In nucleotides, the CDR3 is TGTGCCAGCAGTGGGTTCCTACAGGGGCACACGGAACCCTTC. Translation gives CASSGFLQGHTEPF.

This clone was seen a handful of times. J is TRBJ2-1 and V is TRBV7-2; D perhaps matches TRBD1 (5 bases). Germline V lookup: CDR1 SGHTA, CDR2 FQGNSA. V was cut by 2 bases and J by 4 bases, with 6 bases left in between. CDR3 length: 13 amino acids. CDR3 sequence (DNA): TGTGCCAGCAGCTTAAACAGGTACAATGAGCAGTTCTTC. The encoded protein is CASSLNRYNEQFF.

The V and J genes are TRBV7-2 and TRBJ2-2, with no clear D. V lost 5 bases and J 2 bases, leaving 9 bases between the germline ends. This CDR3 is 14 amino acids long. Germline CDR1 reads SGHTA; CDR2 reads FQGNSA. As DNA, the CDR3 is TGTGCCAGCAGCCCAGTTACCAACACCGGGGAGCTGTTTTTT. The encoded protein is CASSPVTNTGELFF.

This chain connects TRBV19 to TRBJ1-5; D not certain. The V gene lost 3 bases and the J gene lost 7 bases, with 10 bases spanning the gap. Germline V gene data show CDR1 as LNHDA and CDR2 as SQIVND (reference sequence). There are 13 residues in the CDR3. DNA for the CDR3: TGTGCCAGTAGTATGGGAGGGTGGCAGCCCCAGCATTTT. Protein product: CASSMGGWQPQHF.

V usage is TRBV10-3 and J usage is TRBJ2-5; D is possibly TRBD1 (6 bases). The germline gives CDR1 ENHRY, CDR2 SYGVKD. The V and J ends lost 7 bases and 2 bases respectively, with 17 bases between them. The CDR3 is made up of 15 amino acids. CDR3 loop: CAITPTGANQETQYF. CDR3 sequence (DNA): TGTGCCATCACCCCGACAGGAGCCAATCAAGAGACCCAGTACTTC.

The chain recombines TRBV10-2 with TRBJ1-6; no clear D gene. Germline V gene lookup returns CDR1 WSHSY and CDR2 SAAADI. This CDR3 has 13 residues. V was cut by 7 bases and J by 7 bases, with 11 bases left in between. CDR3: CASIAVRNSPLHF. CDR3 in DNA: TGCGCCAGCATCGCCGTACGGAATTCACCCCTCCACTTT.

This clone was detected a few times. CDR3 sequence: CASSLGRDYPKNIQYF. The CDR3 DNA sequence: TGTGCCAGCAGTTTAGGCAGGGACTACCCCAAAAACATTCAGTACTTC. The chain joins TRBV27 to TRBJ2-4; TRBD2 aligns across 7 bases. CDR1 MNHEY and CDR2 SMNVEV come from the germline V gene (reference sequence). This CDR3 comprises 16 residues. V trimming: 2 bases; J trimming: 2 bases; junction bases outside the gene matches: 6.

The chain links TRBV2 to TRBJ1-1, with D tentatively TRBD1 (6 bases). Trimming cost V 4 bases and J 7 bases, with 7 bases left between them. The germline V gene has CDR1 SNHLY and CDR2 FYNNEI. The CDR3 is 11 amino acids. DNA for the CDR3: TGTGCCAGCAGTGGACAGGTTGAAGCTTTCTTT. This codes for CASSGQVEAFF.